The 9 T cell receptor beta chains below come from one sample, sequenced in a study of shared clonotypes between healthy human individuals. Clones were read by immunoSEQ multiplex PCR, and TCRdb kept only the in-frame ones, dropping some. The sample includes about 1 million clones, about 75% of them seen just once. Sequencing was carried out using memory CD4+ T cells sorted from blood. As for subset: CD45RA-negative fraction. The origin of the receptors is a man aged 18 to 29 in good health.

This clone was picked up a small number of times. V and J are TRBV7-2 and TRBJ2-7, with 12 bases aligning to TRBD1. Germline V gives CDR1 SGHTA, CDR2 FQGNSA. CDR3 length: 15 residues. V was pared by 5 bases and J by 4 bases, with 6 bases of the junction left unmatched. This CDR3 is CASSKLGQGAYEQYF. The CDR3 bases are TGTGCCAGCAGCAAACTGGGACAGGGGGCTTACGAGCAGTACTTC.

This clone was seen a single time. The J gene is TRBJ2-7, the V gene TRBV6-5; D unresolved. Between the trimmed V and J ends, which lost 0 bases and 0 bases, there was a span of 12 bases. CDR3 length equals 16 residues. Per the germline V gene, CDR1 is MNHEY and CDR2 is SVGAGI. DNA for the CDR3: TGTGCCAGCAGTTACTCGAGGCAGGCTAGCTCCTACGAGCAGTACTTC. Encoded protein: CASSYSRQASSYEQYF.

Comment on this clone: Other DNA sequences from this sample encode an identical CDR3 as well. V usage is TRBV7-9 and J usage is TRBJ1-5; D is undetermined. Trimming pared 2 bases from V and 1 base from J, leaving 6 bases between. Germline CDR1 is SEHNR and CDR2 is FQNEAQ (reference sequence). The CDR3 is 14 amino acids. The CDR3 region is CASSLTESNQPQHF. The CDR3, as DNA: TGTGCCAGCAGCTTAACAGAGAGCAATCAGCCCCAGCATTTT.

This clone has a handful of counts. The chain has TRBV9 and TRBJ1-2; D uncertain. CDR3 length: 11 residues. V was cut by 7 bases and J by 1 base, with 5 bases left in between. Germline V gives CDR1 SGDLS, CDR2 YYNGEE. CDR3 sequence: CASSFNYGYTF. As DNA, the CDR3 is TGTGCCAGCTCGTTTAACTATGGCTACACCTTC.

The chain uses TRBV30 and TRBJ1-5; D is ambiguous. V lost 0 bases and J lost 4, with 16 bases in between. Per the germline V gene, CDR1 is GTSNPN and CDR2 is SVGIG (reference sequence). This CDR3 comprises 16 residues. The CDR3 region has the DNA TGTGCCTGGAGTGTATCCGGGGTCGGGCTTAATCAGCCCCAGCATTTT. Protein: CAWSVSGVGLNQPQHF. Based on the CDR3 plus reference TRBV30 and TRBJ1-5, the full variable domain is SQTIHQWPATLVQPVGSPLSLECTVEGTSNPNLYWYRQAAGRGLQLLFYSVGIGQISSEVPQNLSASRPQDRQFILSSKKLLLSDSGFYLCAWSVSGVGLNQPQHFGDGTRLSIL.

The CDR3 DNA follows: TGTGCCAGCAGCTTAGCGCCGAGACTAGCGGAAGAGACCCAGTACTTC. The encoded protein is CASSLAPRLAEETQYF. V usage is TRBV7-2 and J usage is TRBJ2-5; the match to TRBD2 covers 9 bases. Germline CDR1 reads SGHTA; CDR2 reads FQGNSA. V lost 0 bases to trimming and J lost 3 bases; unmatched junction nucleotides: 5. CDR3 length equals 16 residues.

The V call is TRBV7-3, the J call TRBJ2-7; 12 bases are shared with TRBD1. The CDR3 runs to 17 residues. Losses at the gene ends were 1 base for V and 6 bases for J; bases not matched to a gene: 10. Looked up from germline, CDR1 is SGHTA and CDR2 is FQGTGA. The CDR3 here is CASSLIGPGQGAFEQYF. The CDR3 DNA reads as TGTGCCAGCAGCTTAATAGGGCCGGGACAGGGGGCCTTCGAGCAGTACTTC.

The table lists this clone with a count of one. An end of the junction differs from the germline gene, which may be a read error. This chain links TRBV7-7 with TRBJ2-5, with TRBD1 matching 8 bases. Per germline, CDR1 SSHAT and CDR2 FNYEAQ (reference sequence). The CDR3 is 15 residues long. The CDR3 region has the DNA TGTGCTAGCAGCCCGACAGGGGTATTGAGCGAGACCCAGTACTTC. Its translation is CASSPTGVLSETQYF.

J is TRBJ2-7 and V is TRBV5-4, with no clear D. The V end was cut by 2 bases, the J end by 2 bases, with 8 bases between. This CDR3 spans 13 amino acids. Germline CDR1 and CDR2: SGHNT and YYREEE (reference sequence). The CDR3 DNA sequence: TGTGCCAGCAGCTTCTACAGTACCTACGAGCAGTACTTC. The encoded protein is CASSFYSTYEQYF.